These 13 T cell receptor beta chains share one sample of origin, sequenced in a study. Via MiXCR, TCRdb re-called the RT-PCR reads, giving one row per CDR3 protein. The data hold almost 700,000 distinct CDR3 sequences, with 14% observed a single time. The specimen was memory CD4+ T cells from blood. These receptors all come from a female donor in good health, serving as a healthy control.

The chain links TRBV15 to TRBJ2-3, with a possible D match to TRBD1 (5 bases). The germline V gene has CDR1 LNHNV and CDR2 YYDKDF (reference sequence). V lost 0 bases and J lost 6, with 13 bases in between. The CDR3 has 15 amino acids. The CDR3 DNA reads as TGTGCCACCAGCAGAGATCTTTCAGGGTCCGATACGCAGTATTTT. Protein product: CATSRDLSGSDTQYF.

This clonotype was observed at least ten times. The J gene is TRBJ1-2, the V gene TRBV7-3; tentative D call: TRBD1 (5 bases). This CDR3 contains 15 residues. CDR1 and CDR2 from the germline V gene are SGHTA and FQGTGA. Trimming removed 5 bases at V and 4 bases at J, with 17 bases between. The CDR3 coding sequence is TGTGCCAGCAGCATAGACCGGGACGGATCCTATGGCTACACCTTC. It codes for CASSIDRDGSYGYTF.

CDR3 bases: TGTGCCAGCAGTTCCGCTAGCTTTAGCAATCAGCCCCAGCATTTT. Translated, it gives CASSSASFSNQPQHF. The chain recombines TRBV28 with TRBJ1-5; D gene uncertain. Germline CDR1 is MDHEN and CDR2 is SYDVKM. V lost 4 bases and J 0 bases, leaving 10 bases between the germline ends. This CDR3 region has 15 residues.

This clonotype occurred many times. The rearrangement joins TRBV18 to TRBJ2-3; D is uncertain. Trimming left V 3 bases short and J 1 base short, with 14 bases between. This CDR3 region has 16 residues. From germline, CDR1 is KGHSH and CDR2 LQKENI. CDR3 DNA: TGTGCCAGCTCACCTACGGTGAGCCAAGGCACAGATACGCAGTATTTT. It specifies CASSPTVSQGTDTQYF.

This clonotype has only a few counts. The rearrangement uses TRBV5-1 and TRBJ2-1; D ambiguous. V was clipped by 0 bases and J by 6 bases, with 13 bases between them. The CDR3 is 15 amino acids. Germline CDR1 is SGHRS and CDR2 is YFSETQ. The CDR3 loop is CASSLAEARLNEQFF. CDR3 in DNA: TGCGCCAGCAGCTTGGCCGAAGCCAGACTCAATGAGCAGTTCTTC. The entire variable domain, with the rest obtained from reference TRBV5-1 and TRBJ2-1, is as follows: KAGVTQTPRYLIKTRGQQVTLSCSPISGHRSVSWYQQTPGQGLQFLFEYFSETQRNKGNFPGRFSGRQFSNSRSEMNVSTLELGDSALYLCASSLAEARLNEQFFGPGTRLTVL.

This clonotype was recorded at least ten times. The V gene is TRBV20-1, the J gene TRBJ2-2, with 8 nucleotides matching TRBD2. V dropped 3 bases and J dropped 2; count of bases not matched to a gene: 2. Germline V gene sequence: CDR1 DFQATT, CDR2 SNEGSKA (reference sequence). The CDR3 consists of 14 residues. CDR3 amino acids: CSARAGGNTGELFF. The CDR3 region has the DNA TGCAGTGCTAGGGCGGGAGGCAACACCGGGGAGCTGTTTTTT.

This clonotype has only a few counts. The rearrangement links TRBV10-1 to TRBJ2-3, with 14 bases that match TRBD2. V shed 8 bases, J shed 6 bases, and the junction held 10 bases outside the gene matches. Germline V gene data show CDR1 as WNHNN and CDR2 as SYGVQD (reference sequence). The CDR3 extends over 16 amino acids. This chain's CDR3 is CASGKGTSGSGDTQYF. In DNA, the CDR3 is TGCGCCAGCGGCAAGGGGACTAGCGGGAGCGGTGATACGCAGTATTTT.

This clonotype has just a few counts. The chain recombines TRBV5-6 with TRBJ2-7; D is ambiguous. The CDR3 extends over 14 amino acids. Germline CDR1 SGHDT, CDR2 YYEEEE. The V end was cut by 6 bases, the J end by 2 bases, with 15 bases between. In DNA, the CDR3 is TGTGCCAGCAACCCCCTTGGCACTGCCTACGAGCAGTACTTC. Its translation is CASNPLGTAYEQYF.

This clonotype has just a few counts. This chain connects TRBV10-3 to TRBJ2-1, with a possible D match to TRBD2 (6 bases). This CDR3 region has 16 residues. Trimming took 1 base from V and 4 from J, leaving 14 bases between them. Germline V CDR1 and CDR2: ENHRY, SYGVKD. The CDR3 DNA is TGTGCCATCAGTGAGTTTGGCGGGATGACATACAATGAGCAGTTCTTC. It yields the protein CAISEFGGMTYNEQFF.

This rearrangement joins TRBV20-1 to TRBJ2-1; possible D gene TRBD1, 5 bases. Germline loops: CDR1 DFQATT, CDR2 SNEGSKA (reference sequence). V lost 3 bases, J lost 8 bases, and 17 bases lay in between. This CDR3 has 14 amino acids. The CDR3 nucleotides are TGCAGTGCTAGTCGTAGCACGCAGGGCTATGAGCAGTTCTTC. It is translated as CSASRSTQGYEQFF.

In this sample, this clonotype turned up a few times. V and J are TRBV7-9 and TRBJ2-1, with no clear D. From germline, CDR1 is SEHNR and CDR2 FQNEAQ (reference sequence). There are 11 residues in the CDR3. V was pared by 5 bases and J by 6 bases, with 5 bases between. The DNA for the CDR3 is TGTGCCAGCAGCGCCAGCAATGAGCAGTTCTTC. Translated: CASSASNEQFF.

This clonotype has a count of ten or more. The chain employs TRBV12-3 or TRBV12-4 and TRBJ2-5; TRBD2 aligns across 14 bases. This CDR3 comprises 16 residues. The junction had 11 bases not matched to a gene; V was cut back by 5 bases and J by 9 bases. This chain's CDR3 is CASSPGTSGSGRAQYF. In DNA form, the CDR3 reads TGTGCCAGCAGTCCTGGGACTAGCGGGAGCGGAAGGGCCCAGTACTTC.

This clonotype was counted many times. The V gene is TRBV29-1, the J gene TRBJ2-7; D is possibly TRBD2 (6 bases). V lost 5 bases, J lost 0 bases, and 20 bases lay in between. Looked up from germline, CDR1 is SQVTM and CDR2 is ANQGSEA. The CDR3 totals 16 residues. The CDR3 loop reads CSVTGSGSSGSYEQYF. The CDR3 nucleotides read TGCAGCGTTACAGGTTCAGGTAGTAGCGGCTCCTACGAGCAGTACTTC.